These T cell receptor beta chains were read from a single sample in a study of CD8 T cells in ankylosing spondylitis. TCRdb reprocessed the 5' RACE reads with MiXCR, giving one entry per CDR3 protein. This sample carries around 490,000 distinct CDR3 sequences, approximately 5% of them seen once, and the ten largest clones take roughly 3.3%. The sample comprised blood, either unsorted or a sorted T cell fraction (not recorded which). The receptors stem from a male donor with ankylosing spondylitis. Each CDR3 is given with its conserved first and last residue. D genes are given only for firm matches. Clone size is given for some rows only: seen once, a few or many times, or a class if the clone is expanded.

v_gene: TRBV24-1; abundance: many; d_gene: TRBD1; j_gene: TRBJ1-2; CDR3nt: TGTGCCACCAGTGATCCCGCCGGGACAGGGGATGGCTACACCTTC; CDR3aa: CATSDPAGTGDGYTF
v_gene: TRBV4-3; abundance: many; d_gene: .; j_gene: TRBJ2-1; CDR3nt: TGCGCCAGCAGCCAACAAGTGCGGGGAGGTTATGAGCAGTTCTTC; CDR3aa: CASSQQVRGGYEQFF
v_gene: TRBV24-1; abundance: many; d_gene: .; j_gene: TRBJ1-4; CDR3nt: TGTGCCACCAGTGATGGGCCGGACGGATTTAATGAAAAACTGTTTTTT; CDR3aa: CATSDGPDGFNEKLFF
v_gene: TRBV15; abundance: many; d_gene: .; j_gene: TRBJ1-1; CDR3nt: TGTGCCACCAGCAGAGATCCGATGAACACTGAAGCTTTCTTT; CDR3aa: CATSRDPMNTEAFF
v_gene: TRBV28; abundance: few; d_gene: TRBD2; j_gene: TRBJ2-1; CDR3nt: TGTGCCAGCGGCCTTAGGCGACCCGAGCGGGGGGGCCACAATGAGCAGTTCTTC; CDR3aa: CASGLRRPERGGHNEQFF
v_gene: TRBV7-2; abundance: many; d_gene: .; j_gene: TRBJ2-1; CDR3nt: TGTGCCAGCAGCTTATGGGGGAATGGTGAGCAGTTCTTC; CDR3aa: CASSLWGNGEQFF
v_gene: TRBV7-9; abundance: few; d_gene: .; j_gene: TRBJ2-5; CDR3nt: TGTGCCAGCAGCCGCCTTGTCAAGGGGGGAGAGACCCAGTACTTC; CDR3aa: CASSRLVKGGETQYF
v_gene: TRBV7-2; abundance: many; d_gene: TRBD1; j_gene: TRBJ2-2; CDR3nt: TGTGCCAGCAGTTCGGGACAGGGGTTCGCCGGGGAGCTGTTTTTT; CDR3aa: CASSSGQGFAGELFF
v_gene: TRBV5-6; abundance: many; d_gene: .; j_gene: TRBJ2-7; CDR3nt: TGTGCCAGCAGCTTGGAACACCGACACTACGAGCAGTACTTC; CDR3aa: CASSLEHRHYEQYF
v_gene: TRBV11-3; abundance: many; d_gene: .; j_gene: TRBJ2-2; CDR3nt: TGTGCCAGCAGCTTAGGGAATCGAGCCGGGGAGCTGTTTTTT; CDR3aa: CASSLGNRAGELFF
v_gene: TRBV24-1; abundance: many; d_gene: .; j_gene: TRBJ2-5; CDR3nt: TGTGCCACCAGTGATAGGGCGACTGGGTCCCCAGAGACCCAGTACTTC; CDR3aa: CATSDRATGSPETQYF
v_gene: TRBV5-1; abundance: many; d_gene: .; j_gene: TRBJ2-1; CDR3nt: TGCGCCAGCAGCTTGGCTGCAGCTAGCAGTTCCCCCACCGAGCAGTTCTTC; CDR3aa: CASSLAAASSSPTEQFF
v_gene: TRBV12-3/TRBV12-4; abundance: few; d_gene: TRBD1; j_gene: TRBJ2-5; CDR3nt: TGTGCCAGCAGTCAAACAGGGGTGGTAGGTGAGACCCAGTACTTC; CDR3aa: CASSQTGVVGETQYF
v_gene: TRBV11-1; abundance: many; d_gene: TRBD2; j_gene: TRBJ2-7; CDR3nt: TGTGCCAGCAGCTTAGATGAGACTAGCGGACCTAGCTCCTACGAGCAGTACTTC; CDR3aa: CASSLDETSGPSSYEQYF
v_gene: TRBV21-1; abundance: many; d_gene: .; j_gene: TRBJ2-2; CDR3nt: TGTGCCAGCAGCCCGACTAGCGGGATTAGACGGACCGGGGAGCTGTTTTTT; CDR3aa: CASSPTSGIRRTGELFF
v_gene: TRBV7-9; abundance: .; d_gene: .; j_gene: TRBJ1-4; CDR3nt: TGTGCCAGCAGCCCCGTTTCAACTAATGAAAAACTGTTTTTT; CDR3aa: CASSPVSTNEKLFF
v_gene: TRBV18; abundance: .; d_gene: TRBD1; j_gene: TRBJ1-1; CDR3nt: TGTGCCAGCTCACTGCAACAGGGGGACACTGAAGCTTTCTTT; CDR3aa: CASSLQQGDTEAFF
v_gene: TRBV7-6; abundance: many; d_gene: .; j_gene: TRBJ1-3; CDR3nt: TGTGCCAGTACATCTTACTCTGGAAACACCATATATTTT; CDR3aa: CASTSYSGNTIYF
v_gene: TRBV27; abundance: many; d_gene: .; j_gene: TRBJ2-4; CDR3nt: TGTGCCAGTCAACCAGGGGAGGTGGCAGCCAAAAACATTCAGTACTTC; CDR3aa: CASQPGEVAAKNIQYF
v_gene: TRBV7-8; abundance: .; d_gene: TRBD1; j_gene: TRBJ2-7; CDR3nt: TGTGCCAGCAGCTTAAGGGACAGCGACCACGAGCAGTACTTC; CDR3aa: CASSLRDSDHEQYF
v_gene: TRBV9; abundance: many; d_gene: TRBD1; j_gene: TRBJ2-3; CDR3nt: TGTGCCAGCAGCGTAGCTTGGACAGGGGCCTCCGCGACAGATACGCAGTATTTT; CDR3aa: CASSVAWTGASATDTQYF
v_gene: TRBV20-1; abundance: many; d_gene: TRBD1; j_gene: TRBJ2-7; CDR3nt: TGCAGTGCTAGAGGCCCCAGGGCAGGGGGCTACGAGCAGTACTTC; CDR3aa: CSARGPRAGGYEQYF
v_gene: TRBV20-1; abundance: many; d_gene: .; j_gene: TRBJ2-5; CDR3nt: TGCAGTGCTCAGGACTATTTCCAAGAGACCCAGTACTTC; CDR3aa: CSAQDYFQETQYF
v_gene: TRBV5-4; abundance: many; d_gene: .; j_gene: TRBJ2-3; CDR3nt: TGTGCCAGCAGCTTGGGCGGAGACCACACAGATACGCAGTATTTT; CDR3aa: CASSLGGDHTDTQYF
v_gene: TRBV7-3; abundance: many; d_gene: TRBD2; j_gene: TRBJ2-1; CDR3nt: TGTGCCAGCAGCTCGGGACTAGCGGGGTCTAGGTACAATGAGCAGTTCTTC; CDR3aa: CASSSGLAGSRYNEQFF
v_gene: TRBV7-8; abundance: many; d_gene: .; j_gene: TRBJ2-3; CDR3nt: TGTGCCAGCAGCTTACGACCGAGGGACACGCAGTATTTT; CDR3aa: CASSLRPRDTQYF
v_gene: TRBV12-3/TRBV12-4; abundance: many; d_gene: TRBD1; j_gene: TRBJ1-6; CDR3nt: TGTGCCAGCAGTCCCCCGGGACAGGCAGATAATTCACCCCTCCACTTT; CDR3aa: CASSPPGQADNSPLHF